This TCR beta chain appears in the sequencing data of a study of shared clonotypes between healthy human individuals. On this clone itself: A junction boundary mismatches the germline segment, possibly from a read error.

Generated by immunoSEQ multiplex PCR, the TCRdb table keeps only in-frame clones and is missing some. The repertoire holds 400,000 or so clones, with 90% to 98% as singletons. CDR1 WNHNN and CDR2 SYGVQD come from the germline V gene (reference sequence). This CDR3 is built from 13 residues. The source is a man aged 25-45 years in good health. The chain joins TRBV10-1 to TRBJ2-2; D unresolved. Sequencing was done on a sample of memory CD8+ T cells sorted from blood. This sample's subset: CD45RO+ cells pooled with CCR7-negative TemRA cells. The CDR3 sequence: CAIRAGNTGELFF. CDR3 coding DNA: TGTGCCATCCGGGCAGGCAACACCGGGGAGCTGTTTTTT.